This TCR beta chain is drawn from a study of CD8 T cell repertoires and HIV-1 epitope variants (dated by TCRdb to about 2020). About the study as a whole: T cells were stimulated in separate culture wells with each of twenty-five peptides representing autologous and known Gag and Nef epitope variants. A CMV, EBV and flu peptide pool, the Ebola AY9 epitope as negative control, and a no-peptide well were included as control conditions. Three Gag epitope families and Nef HW9 and YT9 were included among the tested epitopes. Running each culture condition in triplicate, except for one peptide done in duplicate, gave a total of 80 to 95 T cell cultures. An aliquot of 1M T cells was saved as an uncultured baseline condition, separate from the 75 to 95 T cell cultures. T cells were enriched using the EasySep Human T Cell Enrichment Kit and were co-cultured with equal numbers of autologous T cell-negative cells serving as antigen-presenting cells. For around 10 days the cultures were kept in IMDM with gentamicin, and on days 3 and 7 half of the media was changed with IL-2, IL-7 and IL-15 added. Points the paper makes about the study in general: Of the nine antigen-specific TCR beta clonotypes identified, over five appeared cross-reactive for autologous or known escape epitope variants. Roughly 5 clonotypes recognized the Nef KF9 family and one the HW9 family, with no responses to the TAALDMSHF plasma variant. The assay identified only TCR beta chains and indicated proliferation to antigen, not T cell function or cytokine profile.

TCR beta CDR3 regions were sequenced at survey depth on the immunoSEQ platform. The QIAamp DNA micro kit was used to extract genomic DNA from every cultured and uncultured CD8+ T cell population. On the authors' methods: Samples with fewer than 5,000 productive reads were excluded, which removed about 6% of the roughly 75 HIV peptide-stimulated cultures. Sequences were trimmed to CDR3 by a MANAFEST web app, and nonproductive sequences, CDR3s under 5 amino acids, and sequences not starting with C or ending with F/W were removed. Antigen-specific clonotypes had to expand in at least 2 of 3 replicates versus no-peptide control at FDR 0.01, only within one epitope family. In addition, a specific clonotype needed a frequency at least fivefold higher than in wells stimulated with peptides from other epitope families. What TCRdb holds here is the immuneACCESS table cut down to in-frame rearrangements. Part of the clones is not present; checked against another copy, under half of the missing clones reflect an unresolved V gene, and the others are unexplained. The V and J calls and the clone size are those of that table, but D and trimming were determined from the DNA. For this sample there are 5,000 to 6,500 clones; 50% to 75% appear just once. The ten largest clones add up to 45% of the sample.

Turning to this clone: Its binding antigen is unknown. No per-base quality is available; no much larger clone lies one base away.

The EasySep Human CD8+ T Cell Enrichment Kit was used on day 10 to isolate CD8+ T cells from every culture. The V end loses 5 bases and the J end loses 1 base, and a stretch of 11 bases separates them. CDR1 GTSNPN and CDR2 SVGIG were looked up in the germline V gene (reference sequence). From its cysteine to its phenylalanine, the CDR3 spans 13 amino acids. The DNA shown is the 39-base CDR3, in frame from base 1. This clonotype was sampled from a male donor with HIV. Recombination linked TRBV30 to TRBJ1-1; perhaps TRBD1 is the D gene, with 6 bases matching. The specimen was cultured CD8+ T cells derived from PBMCs. Read as DNA, the sequence is TGTGCCTGGGCCGTACAGGGGAACACTGAAGCTTTCTTT. It specifies CAWAVQGNTEAFF.